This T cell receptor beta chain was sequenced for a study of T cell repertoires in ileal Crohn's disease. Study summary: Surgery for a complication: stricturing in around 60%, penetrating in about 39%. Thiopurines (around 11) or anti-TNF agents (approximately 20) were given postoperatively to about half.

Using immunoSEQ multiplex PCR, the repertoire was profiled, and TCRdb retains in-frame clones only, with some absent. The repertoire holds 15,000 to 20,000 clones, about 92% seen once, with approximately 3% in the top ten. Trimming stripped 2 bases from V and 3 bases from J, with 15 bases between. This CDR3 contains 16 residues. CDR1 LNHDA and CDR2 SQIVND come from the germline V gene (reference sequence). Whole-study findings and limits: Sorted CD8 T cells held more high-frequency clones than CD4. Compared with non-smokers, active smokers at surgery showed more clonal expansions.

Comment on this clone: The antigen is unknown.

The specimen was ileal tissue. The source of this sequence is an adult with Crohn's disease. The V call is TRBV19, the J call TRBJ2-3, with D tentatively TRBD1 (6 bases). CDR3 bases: TGTGCCAGTAGTATAACAGGACAGTCAGCGACAGATACGCAGTATTTT. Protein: CASSITGQSATDTQYF.